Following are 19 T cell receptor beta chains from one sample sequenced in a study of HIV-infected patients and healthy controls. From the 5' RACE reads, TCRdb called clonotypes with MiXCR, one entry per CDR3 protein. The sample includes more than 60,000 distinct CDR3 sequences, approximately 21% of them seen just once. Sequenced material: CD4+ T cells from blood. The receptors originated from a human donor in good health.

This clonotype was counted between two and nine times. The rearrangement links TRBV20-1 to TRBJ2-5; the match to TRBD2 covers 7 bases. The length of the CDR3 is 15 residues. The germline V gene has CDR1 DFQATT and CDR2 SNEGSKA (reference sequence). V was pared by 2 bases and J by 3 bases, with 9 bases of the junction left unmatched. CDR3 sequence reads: CSARTAGTTKETQYF. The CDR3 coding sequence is TGCAGTGCTAGAACAGCCGGGACTACGAAAGAGACCCAGTACTTC.

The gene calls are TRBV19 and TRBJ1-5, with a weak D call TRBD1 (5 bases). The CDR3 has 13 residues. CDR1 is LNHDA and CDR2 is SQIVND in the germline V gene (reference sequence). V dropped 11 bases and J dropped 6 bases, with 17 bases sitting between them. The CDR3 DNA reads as TGTGCCTGCACTAGGGGATCGGGTCAGCCCCAGCATTTT. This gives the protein CACTRGSGQPQHF.

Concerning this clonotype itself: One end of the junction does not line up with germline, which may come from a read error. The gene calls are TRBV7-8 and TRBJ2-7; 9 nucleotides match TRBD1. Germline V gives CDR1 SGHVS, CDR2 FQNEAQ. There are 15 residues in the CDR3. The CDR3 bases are TGTGCCAGAAGCTTCACGGGGACAGGGCCCCACGAGCAGTACTTC. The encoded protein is CARSFTGTGPHEQYF.

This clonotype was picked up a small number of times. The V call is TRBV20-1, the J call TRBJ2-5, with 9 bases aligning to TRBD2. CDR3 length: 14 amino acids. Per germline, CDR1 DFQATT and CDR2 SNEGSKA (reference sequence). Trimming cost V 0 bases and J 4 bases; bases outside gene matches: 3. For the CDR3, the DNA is TGCAGTGCTAGAGATATGCGGGGGGGAGAGACCCAGTACTTC. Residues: CSARDMRGGETQYF.

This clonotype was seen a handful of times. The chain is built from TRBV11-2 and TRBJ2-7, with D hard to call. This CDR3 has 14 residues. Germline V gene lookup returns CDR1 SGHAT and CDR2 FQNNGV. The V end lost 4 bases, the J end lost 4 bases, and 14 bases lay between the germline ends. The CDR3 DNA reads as TGTGCCAGCAGCTCAACTATGGTCTGGTACGAGCAGTACTTC. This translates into CASSSTMVWYEQYF.

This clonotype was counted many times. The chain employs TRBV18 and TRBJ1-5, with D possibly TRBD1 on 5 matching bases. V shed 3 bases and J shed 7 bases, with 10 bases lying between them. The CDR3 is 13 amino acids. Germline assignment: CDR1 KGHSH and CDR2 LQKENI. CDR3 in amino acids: CASSPGGGQPQHF. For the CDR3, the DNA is TGTGCCAGCTCACCGGGTGGGGGGCAGCCCCAGCATTTT.

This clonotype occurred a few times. The CDR3 nucleotides read TGTGCCAGCAGCCAAGATGCGGCAGGGATCAATCAGCCCCAGCATTTT. This codes for CASSQDAAGINQPQHF. This chain links TRBV4-2 with TRBJ1-5; weak D call: TRBD1 (5 bases). Trimming took 0 bases from V and 3 from J, leaving 12 bases between them. The V gene's germline CDR1 is LGHNA and CDR2 YNFKEQ. This CDR3 contains 16 residues.

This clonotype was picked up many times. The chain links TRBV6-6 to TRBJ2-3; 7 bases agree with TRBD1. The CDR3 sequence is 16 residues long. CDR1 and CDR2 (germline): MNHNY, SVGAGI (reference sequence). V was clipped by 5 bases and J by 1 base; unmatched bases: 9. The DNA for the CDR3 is TGTGCCAGCAGTGGGGCGACAGGGCTTGGCACAGATACGCAGTATTTT. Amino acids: CASSGATGLGTDTQYF.

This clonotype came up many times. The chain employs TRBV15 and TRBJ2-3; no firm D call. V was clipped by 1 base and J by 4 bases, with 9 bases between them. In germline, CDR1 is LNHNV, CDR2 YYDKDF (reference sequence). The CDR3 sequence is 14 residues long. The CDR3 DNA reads TGTGCCACCAGCAGAGGAAGTGTCGCAGATACGCAGTATTTT. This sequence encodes CATSRGSVADTQYF.

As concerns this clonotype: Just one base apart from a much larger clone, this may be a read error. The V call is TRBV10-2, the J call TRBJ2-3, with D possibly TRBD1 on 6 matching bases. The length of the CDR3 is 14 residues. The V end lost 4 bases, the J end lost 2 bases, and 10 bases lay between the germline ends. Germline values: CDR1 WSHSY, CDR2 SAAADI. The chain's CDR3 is CASSGGHHTDTQYF. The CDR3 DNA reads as TGCGCCAGCAGTGGGGGGCATCACACAGATACGCAGTATTTT.

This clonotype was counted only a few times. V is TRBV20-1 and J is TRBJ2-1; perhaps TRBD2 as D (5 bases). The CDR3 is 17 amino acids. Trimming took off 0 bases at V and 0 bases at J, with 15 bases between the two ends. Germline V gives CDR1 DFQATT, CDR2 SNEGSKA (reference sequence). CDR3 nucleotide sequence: TGCAGTGCTAGAGATCTAGCTAGCTCCAGCTCCTACAATGAGCAGTTCTTC. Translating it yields CSARDLASSSSYNEQFF.

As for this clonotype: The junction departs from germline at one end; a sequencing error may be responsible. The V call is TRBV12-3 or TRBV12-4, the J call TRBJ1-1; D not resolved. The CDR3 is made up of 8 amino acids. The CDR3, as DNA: TGTGCCTCAAAACGAGATCTCTTT. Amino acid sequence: CASKRDLF.

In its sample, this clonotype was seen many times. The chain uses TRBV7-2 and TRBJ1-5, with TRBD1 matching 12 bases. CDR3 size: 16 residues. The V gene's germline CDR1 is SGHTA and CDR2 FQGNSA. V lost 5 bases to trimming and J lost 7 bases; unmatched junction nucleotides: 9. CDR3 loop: CASSLQGTGGGQPQHF. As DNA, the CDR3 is TGTGCCAGCAGCCTCCAAGGGACAGGGGGCGGGCAGCCCCAGCATTTT.

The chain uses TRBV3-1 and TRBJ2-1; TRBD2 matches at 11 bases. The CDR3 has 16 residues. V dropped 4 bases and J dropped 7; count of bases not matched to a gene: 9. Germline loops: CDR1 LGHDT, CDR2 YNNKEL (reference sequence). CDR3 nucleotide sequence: TGTGCCAGCAGCCGCCCACTAGCGGGAGTCGTGAATGAGCAGTTCTTC. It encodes CASSRPLAGVVNEQFF.

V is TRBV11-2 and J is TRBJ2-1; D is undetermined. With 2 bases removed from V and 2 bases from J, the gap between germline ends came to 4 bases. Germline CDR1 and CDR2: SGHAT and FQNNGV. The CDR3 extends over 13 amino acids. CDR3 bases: TGTGCCAGCAGCTTACCACCCTACAATGAGCAGTTCTTC. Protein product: CASSLPPYNEQFF.

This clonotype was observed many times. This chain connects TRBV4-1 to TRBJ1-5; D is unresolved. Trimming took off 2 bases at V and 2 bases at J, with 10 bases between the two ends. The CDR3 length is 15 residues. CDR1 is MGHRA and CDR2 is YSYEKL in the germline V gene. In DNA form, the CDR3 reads TGCGCCAGCAGCCAATGGGTAAGGGGCAATCAGCCCCAGCATTTT. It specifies CASSQWVRGNQPQHF.

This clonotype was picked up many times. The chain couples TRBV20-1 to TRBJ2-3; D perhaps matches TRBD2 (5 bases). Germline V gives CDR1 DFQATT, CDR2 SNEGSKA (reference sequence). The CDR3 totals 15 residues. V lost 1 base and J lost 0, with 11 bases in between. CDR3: CSARVLASSTDTQYF. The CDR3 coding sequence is TGCAGTGCTAGAGTTCTAGCCTCTAGCACAGATACGCAGTATTTT.

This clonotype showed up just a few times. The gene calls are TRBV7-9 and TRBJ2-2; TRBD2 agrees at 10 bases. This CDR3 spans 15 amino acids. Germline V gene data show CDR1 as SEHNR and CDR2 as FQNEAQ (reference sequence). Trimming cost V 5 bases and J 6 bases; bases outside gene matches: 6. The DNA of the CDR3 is TGTGCCAGCAGCACACCAGCGGGAGGGGCCGGGGAGCTGTTTTTT. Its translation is CASSTPAGGAGELFF.

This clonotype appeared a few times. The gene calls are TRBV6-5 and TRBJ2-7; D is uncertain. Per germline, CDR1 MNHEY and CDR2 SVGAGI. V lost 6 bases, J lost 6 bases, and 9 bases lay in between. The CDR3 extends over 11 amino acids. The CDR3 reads CASSDGPEQYF. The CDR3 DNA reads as TGTGCCAGCAGCGACGGACCCGAGCAGTACTTC.